Many counts were recorded for the clone carrying this TCR beta chain. Its antigen is unidentified. The cDNA was generated through 5'RACE incorporating 10-nucleotide random UMIs. A single record per CDR3 protein comes from TCRdb applying MiXCR to the 5' RACE reads. This table has tens of thousands of distinct CDR3 sequences, 3.5% to 5% appearing once. The length of the CDR3 is 16 residues. V lost 2 bases to trimming and J lost 1 base, with 12 bases between them. In germline, CDR1 is MGHRA, CDR2 YSYEKL. The sample originates from a study of neurological immune-mediated disorders. Study-wide findings and caveats: The highest TCR clonal expansion occurred in HTLV-1-associated myelopathy; multiple sclerosis fell below healthy controls. As far as clinical or MRI features were concerned, none was associated with the multiple sclerosis repertoire cluster.

PBMCs stored at -80 C, numbering 2 million, were the origin of the unsorted libraries. Sequencing input: PBMCs. The clonotype comes from a man aged 50-60 years with multiple sclerosis. The chain joins TRBV4-1 to TRBJ1-5; D remains unclear. In nucleotides, the CDR3 is TGCGCCAGCAGCCAACAACGGGTATCAAGCAATCAGCCCCAGCATTTT. This gives the protein CASSQQRVSSNQPQHF.